These T cell receptor beta chains were read from a single sample in a study of long-term antiretroviral therapy in people with HIV. Generated by immunoSEQ multiplex PCR, the TCRdb table keeps only in-frame clones and is missing some. The data contain 25,000 to 35,000 clones, approximately 93% of them seen just once; the ten biggest clones take up about 4.4%. The source was unsorted PBMCs, collected 3.1 years after starting antiretroviral therapy. The receptors shown here come from a man between 18 and 35 years old with HIV. Each CDR3 is given with its conserved first and last residue. The order of the fields is V gene, J gene, D gene, clone size, CDR3 DNA, CDR3 protein. D genes are given only for firm matches. Rows give clone size only sometimes, using once, few, many, or a class for an expanded clone.

>TRBV6-5|TRBJ2-1|.|.
TGTGCCAGCAGAGGAAAATGGGGCGGTGAGCAGTTCTTC
CASRGKWGGEQFF
>TRBV4-1|TRBJ2-7|TRBD2|few
TGCGCCAGCAGCCAAACTAGCGGGGTAACCTACGAGCAGTACTTC
CASSQTSGVTYEQYF
>TRBV4-3|TRBJ1-1|.|.
TGCGCCAGCAGCCAAGATAGGGCAGGGGAAGGGACTGAAGCTTTCTTT
CASSQDRAGEGTEAFF
>TRBV6-1|TRBJ1-4|TRBD1|few
TGTGCCAGCAGGGGGGACAGGTCATCTGTCGAAAAACTGTTTTTT
CASRGDRSSVEKLFF
>TRBV6-4|TRBJ2-3|.|once
TGTGCCAGCAGTGACCTCCTGGGGGATACGCAGTATTTT
CASSDLLGDTQYF
>TRBV9|TRBJ2-7|TRBD2|.
TGTGCCAGCAGCGCCGGGGCTAGCGGGTCCTACGAGCAGTACTTC
CASSAGASGSYEQYF
>TRBV20-1|TRBJ1-2|.|.
TGCAGTGCTAGACCGGGTGATGGCTACACCTTC
CSARPGDGYTF
>TRBV27|TRBJ2-6|.|once
TGTGCCAGCAGCCGTCGGGTAGGCAGGATAATCTCTGGGGCCAACGTCCTGACTTTC
CASSRRVGRIISGANVLTF
>TRBV5-8|TRBJ2-1|TRBD2|.
TGTGCCAGCAGCTTGCGGGGGGGGTCCTACAATGAGCAGTTCTTC
CASSLRGGSYNEQFF
>TRBV7-2|TRBJ1-2|.|.
TGTGCCAGCTCGGCCCTAGGTGGCTACACCTTC
CASSALGGYTF
>TRBV5-6|TRBJ1-6|.|.
TGTGCCAGCAGCTCCCGGTTGATTGGGAATTCACCCCTCCACTTT
CASSSRLIGNSPLHF
>TRBV7-9|TRBJ1-4|TRBD1|.
TGTGCCAGCAGCCTGACAGGGGCAAATGAAAAACTGTTTTTT
CASSLTGANEKLFF
>TRBV7-2|TRBJ1-2|.|.
TGTGCCAGCAGCCCGGGGGGAGGGAGCTTTGGCTACACCTTC
CASSPGGGSFGYTF
>TRBV4-3|TRBJ2-1|TRBD2|.
TGCGCCAGCAGCCAGACTAGCGGCAACTACGCGGGCTATGAGCAGTTCTTC
CASSQTSGNYAGYEQFF
>TRBV6-1|TRBJ2-7|.|.
TGTGCCAGCCACAGGGACTTTGATTCCTACGAGCAGTACTTC
CASHRDFDSYEQYF
>TRBV7-8|TRBJ2-7|.|once
TGTGCCAGCAGCTTAACTGACAGTTTCCCACACCTCGATTACGAGCAGTACTTC
CASSLTDSFPHLDYEQYF
>TRBV7-8|TRBJ2-1|.|.
TGTGCCAGCAGCTCCCAGTTTGAGCAGTTCTTC
CASSSQFEQFF
>TRBV5-1|TRBJ2-7|TRBD1|.
TGCGCCAGCAGCACCGGGACAGGGGTGGGCGAGCAGTACTTC
CASSTGTGVGEQYF
>TRBV27|TRBJ2-3|.|.
TGTGCCAGCAGTTTTTTCGCAAGCACAGATACGCAGTATTTT
CASSFFASTDTQYF
>TRBV2|TRBJ2-1|.|.
TGTGCCAGCAGGTGGGCCGGGAGCTCATACAATGAGCAGTTCTTC
CASRWAGSSYNEQFF
>TRBV7-8|TRBJ1-4|.|.
TGTGCCATCCAGACAGCGGCGGGAGAAAAACTGTTTTTT
CAIQTAAGEKLFF
>TRBV13|TRBJ2-3|TRBD2|once
TGTGCCAGCAGCTTAGTAAGGGCGGGAGGACCAGATACGCAGTATTTT
CASSLVRAGGPDTQYF
>TRBV5-4|TRBJ2-1|TRBD1|.
TGTGCCAGCAGCCCCCGGGACAGGGGGGTCAATGAGCAGTTCTTC
CASSPRDRGVNEQFF
>TRBV18|TRBJ1-2|.|once
TGTGCCAGCTTCAGGGCTGAGTATGGCTACACCTTC
CASFRAEYGYTF
>TRBV9|TRBJ2-6|.|.
TGTGCCAGCAGCCAAGGGGAGGGGGTCGGGGCCAACGTCCTGACTTTC
CASSQGEGVGANVLTF
>TRBV7-9|TRBJ1-1|.|once
TGTGCCAGCAGCTTACAGACAGACTCAGCTTTCTTT
CASSLQTDSAFF
>TRBV30|TRBJ1-3|TRBD1|.
TGTGCCTGGAGCCGACAGGGCAACTCTGGAAACACCATATATTTT
CAWSRQGNSGNTIYF
>TRBV9|TRBJ2-6|TRBD1|.
TGTGCCAGCAGCGTAGCAGGGACAGGGGTTTCTGGGGCCAACGTCCTGACTTTC
CASSVAGTGVSGANVLTF
>TRBV23-1|TRBJ1-4|.|.
TGCCCTAGCGCTGGGGGGGCGCGAGAAAAACTGTTTTTT
CPSAGGAREKLFF
>TRBV10-3|TRBJ2-1|.|.
TGTGCCATCAGTGAGGGGGACAATGAGCAGTTCTTC
CAISEGDNEQFF
>TRBV12-5|TRBJ1-1|.|.
TGTGCTAGTGGTTTGGTACTTGGAACGAACACTGAAGCTTTCTTT
CASGLVLGTNTEAFF
>TRBV7-2|TRBJ2-7|.|.
TGTGCCAGCAGCTTAGGGGTCTCCTACGAGCAGTACTTC
CASSLGVSYEQYF
>TRBV25-1|TRBJ2-1|.|.
TGTGCCAGCAGTGATCCAGGGTTAAAGGAGTTCTTC
CASSDPGLKEFF
>TRBV2|TRBJ2-6|TRBD1|.
TGTGCCAGAGGGACAGGGGCCCTGGGTGGGGCCAACGTCCTGACTTTC
CARGTGALGGANVLTF
>TRBV12-5|TRBJ1-1|.|.
TGTGCTAGTGGTTTGGGTCCGATCCTGGCGGGTGAAGCTTTCTTT
CASGLGPILAGEAFF
>TRBV6-5|TRBJ2-7|TRBD1|.
TGTGCCAGCAGTGACGGACAGGGGGCCTACGAGCAGTACTTC
CASSDGQGAYEQYF
>TRBV30|TRBJ1-5|.|.
TGTGCCTGGAGTGTAGGGGCGGACAATCAGCCCCAGCATTTT
CAWSVGADNQPQHF
>TRBV5-4|TRBJ2-7|TRBD1|.
TGTGCCAGCAGCGCAGACAGGGGGAGCTACGAGCAGTACTTC
CASSADRGSYEQYF
>TRBV9|TRBJ2-1|TRBD2|.
TGTGCCAGCAGCGTAACTAGCGGGACCTACAATGAGCAGTTCTTC
CASSVTSGTYNEQFF
>TRBV6-1|TRBJ2-7|.|.
TGTGCCAGCAGTGAACTAGCTTGGGAGGTAGGCGAGCAGTACTTC
CASSELAWEVGEQYF
>TRBV15|TRBJ1-5|.|.
TGTGCCACCAGCCTTGGGAGAAATCAGCCCCAGCATTTT
CATSLGRNQPQHF